Sequencing of this T cell receptor (beta chain) was carried out in a study of shared clonotypes between healthy human individuals. The wider study: There were three CD4 naive, three CD4 memory, two CD8 naive and one CD8 memory plates per donor.

Clones were read by immunoSEQ multiplex PCR, and TCRdb kept only the in-frame ones, dropping some. The profile shows under 1,100,000 clones, 70% to 80% of them singletons. The V end lost 4 bases, the J end lost 4 bases, and 15 bases lay between the germline ends. Germline V gene data show CDR1 as SGHKS and CDR2 as YYEKEE (reference sequence). CDR3 length: 15 amino acids. The study's findings and limits: Compared with clonotypes that all four donors shared, non-shared clonotypes had lower generation probabilities. The study found about 5% of naive CD4 clonotypes shared across four donors. Sampling included only blood; tissue repertoires likely differ.

A remark on this clone: Its antigen is as yet unknown.

This TCR came from a young man in good health. Specimen: memory CD4+ T cells sorted from blood. Subset specified: CD45RA-negative fraction. V and J are TRBV5-5 and TRBJ1-5, with D possibly matching TRBD1 (6 bases). The CDR3 DNA reads TGTGCCAGCAGCCAAGCCACAGGGTCAAATCAGCCCCAGCATTTT. It specifies CASSQATGSNQPQHF.